The 18 T cell receptor beta chains presented below share a single source sample, sequenced in a study of shared clonotypes between healthy human individuals. TCRdb's copy holds only in-frame clones and misses some; the assay was immunoSEQ multiplex PCR. The sample has about 480,000 clones; approximately 85% are singletons. The sequencing input was PBMCs. Receptors originate from a middle-aged woman in good health. Some clones in this sample may be carry-over from other donors' samples.

This chain links TRBV28 with TRBJ1-1; tentatively, D is TRBD1 (6 bases). Germline values: CDR1 MDHEN, CDR2 SYDVKM. Deletions cut 7 bases from V and 4 bases from J, with 16 bases between. This CDR3 is built from 14 residues. The DNA of the CDR3 is TGTGCCAGCACCCAAACGGGGGGCTTCACTGAAGCTTTCTTT. Translation: CASTQTGGFTEAFF. Full variable domain (rest looked up from reference TRBV28 and TRBJ1-1): DVKVTQSSRYLVKRTGEKVFLECVQDMDHENMFWYRQDPGLGLRLIYFSYDVKMKEKGDIPEGYSVSREKKERFSLILESASTNQTSMYLCASTQTGGFTEAFFGQGTRLTVV.

V gene TRBV28 combines with J gene TRBJ2-2; possibly TRBD2 for D (5 bases). With 3 bases removed from V and 5 bases from J, the gap between germline ends came to 13 bases. Germline V gives CDR1 MDHEN, CDR2 SYDVKM. The CDR3 sequence is 15 residues long. The CDR3, as DNA: TGTGCCAGCAGTTTCAGGCTCGGGAAGACCGGGGAGCTGTTTTTT. Encoded protein: CASSFRLGKTGELFF.

The gene calls are TRBV7-9 and TRBJ2-4, with D maybe TRBD2 (6 bases). Trimming took 5 bases from V and 6 from J, leaving 11 bases between them. Germline V gene sequence: CDR1 SEHNR, CDR2 FQNEAQ (reference sequence). The CDR3 sequence is 13 residues long. The CDR3 region is CASSPLGGNIQYF. The CDR3 DNA reads as TGTGCCAGCAGCCCACTGGGGGGAAACATTCAGTACTTC. The variable domain in full, with the rest retrieved from reference TRBV7-9 and TRBJ2-4, is DTGVSQNPRHKITKRGQNVTFRCDPISEHNRLYWYRQTLGQGPEFLTYFQNEAQLEKSRLLSDRFSAERPKGSFSTLEIQRTEQGDSAMYLCASSPLGGNIQYFGAGTRLSVL.

The V gene is TRBV14, the J gene TRBJ2-1; the D call may be TRBD1 or TRBD2 (5 bases each). Germline V gene lookup returns CDR1 SGHDN and CDR2 FVKESK. The CDR3 has 17 amino acids. The V gene lost 1 base and the J gene lost 4 bases, with 17 bases spanning the gap. For the CDR3, the DNA is TGTGCCAGCAGCCAAGCATTCCTGTCGGGGCTATACAATGAGCAGTTCTTC. This sequence encodes CASSQAFLSGLYNEQFF.

V and J are TRBV18 and TRBJ1-1; D gene uncertain. Germline V gene lookup returns CDR1 KGHSH and CDR2 LQKENI. With 6 bases removed from V and 0 bases from J, the gap between germline ends came to 11 bases. This CDR3 has 14 residues. CDR3 loop: CASSPGVMNTEAFF. CDR3 DNA sequence: TGTGCCAGCTCCCCGGGAGTGATGAACACTGAAGCTTTCTTT.

The J gene is TRBJ1-4, the V gene TRBV6-6; D may be TRBD1 (5 bases). The V end lost 0 bases, the J end lost 8 bases, and 13 bases lay between the germline ends. This CDR3 region has 15 residues. In germline, CDR1 is MNHNY, CDR2 SVGAGI (reference sequence). CDR3 region: CASSYSRDFSEKLFF. DNA of the CDR3: TGTGCCAGCAGTTACTCGAGGGACTTTTCCGAAAAACTGTTTTTT.

The gene calls are TRBV6-1 and TRBJ2-7; 8 bases fit TRBD2. The J segment lost 2 bases and the V segment lost 0 bases, leaving 3 bases of the junction unmatched. Germline CDR1 reads MNHNS; CDR2 reads SASEGT. The CDR3 has 15 residues. The CDR3 protein is CASSEAGGRPYEQYF. The CDR3 nucleotides read TGTGCCAGCAGTGAAGCTGGCGGGAGGCCCTACGAGCAGTACTTC.

The chain carries TRBV28 and TRBJ2-3; D might be TRBD1 or TRBD2, each matching 5 bases. The CDR3 is made up of 13 amino acids. Germline V gene sequence: CDR1 MDHEN, CDR2 SYDVKM. V gave up 3 bases and J gave up 6 bases, with 10 bases separating them. The DNA for the CDR3 is TGTGCCAGCAGTTTGGGGGAGCAGGATACGCAGTATTTT. Its translation is CASSLGEQDTQYF.

The V and J genes are TRBV13 and TRBJ2-3; TRBD1 is a possible D gene (5 bases). Germline V gene data show CDR1 as PRHDT and CDR2 as FYEKMQ (reference sequence). The CDR3 is 14 amino acids. Trimming shortened V by 0 bases and J by 4 bases, and 8 bases separated the two germline ends. The CDR3 bases are TGTGCCAGCAGCTTAGGCCTAGGGGCAGATACGCAGTATTTT. This translates into CASSLGLGADTQYF.

This clone has just one count. The chain couples TRBV5-1 to TRBJ2-1, with 16 bases aligning to TRBD2. Looked up from germline, CDR1 is SGHRS and CDR2 is YFSETQ. This CDR3 contains 16 residues. V was clipped by 4 bases and J by 8 bases; unmatched bases: 6. The CDR3 sequence: CASSTGLAGGHDEQFF. The CDR3, as DNA: TGCGCCAGCAGCACGGGACTAGCGGGAGGGCACGATGAGCAGTTCTTC.

This chain joins TRBV29-1 and TRBJ2-1; 14 nucleotides line up with TRBD2. V was clipped by 3 bases and J by 8 bases; unmatched bases: 9. This CDR3 contains 16 residues. CDR1 SQVTM and CDR2 ANQGSEA come from the germline V gene. CDR3 sequence: CSVEGGLAGGIDEQFF. The CDR3 DNA reads TGCAGCGTTGAGGGTGGACTAGCGGGAGGAATCGATGAGCAGTTCTTC.

This rearrangement joins TRBV6-5 to TRBJ2-7, with 8 bases aligning to TRBD2. The length of the CDR3 is 15 residues. Trimming at V came to 2 bases and at J to 4 bases, leaving 7 bases not matched to a gene. CDR1 and CDR2 from the germline V gene are MNHEY and SVGAGI. CDR3: CASSYMASGLYEQYF. CDR3 in DNA: TGTGCCAGCAGTTACATGGCTAGCGGGCTATACGAGCAGTACTTC.

This clone was counted once. The rearrangement joins TRBV5-4 to TRBJ2-7, with 10 positions matching TRBD1. The germline gives CDR1 SGHNT, CDR2 YYREEE (reference sequence). The ends lost 3 bases at V and 2 bases at J; junction bases unmatched: 5. The CDR3 has 15 residues. In DNA, the CDR3 is TGTGCCAGCAGCTCCAGGGACAGGGGAACCTACGAGCAGTACTTC. Its protein is CASSSRDRGTYEQYF. Complete variable domain (other parts from reference TRBV5-4 and TRBJ2-7): ETGVTQSPTHLIKTRGQQVTLRCSSQSGHNTVSWYQQALGQGPQFIFQYYREEENGRGNFPPRFSGLQFPNYSSELNVNALELDDSALYLCASSSRDRGTYEQYFGPGTRLTVT.

The CDR3 reads CASRRDGTDTQYF. The CDR3 DNA reads as TGTGCCAGCCGGCGGGACGGCACAGATACGCAGTATTTT. The V gene is TRBV2, the J gene TRBJ2-3, with D maybe TRBD2 (6 bases). The CDR3 spans 13 residues. Germline lookup yields CDR1 SNHLY and CDR2 FYNNEI. The V end was cut by 8 bases, the J end by 1 base, with 10 bases between.

The sample holds one count of this clone. V and J are TRBV28 and TRBJ2-7; tentatively, D is TRBD1 or TRBD2 (5 bases each). CDR1 MDHEN and CDR2 SYDVKM come from the germline V gene. This CDR3 contains 17 residues. V lost 6 bases and J lost 1, with 22 bases in between. The CDR3 sequence is CASSQPGPPTISYEQYF. CDR3 in DNA: TGTGCCAGCAGCCAACCGGGACCACCAACCATTTCCTACGAGCAGTACTTC.

The chain is built from TRBV7-6 and TRBJ2-5; no clear D gene. The germline gives CDR1 SGHVS, CDR2 FNYEAQ. The V and J ends lost 5 bases and 2 bases respectively, with 12 bases between them. This CDR3 comprises 14 residues. The chain's CDR3 is CASSLGFGQETQYF. The CDR3 DNA sequence: TGTGCCAGCAGCCTCGGTTTTGGGCAAGAGACCCAGTACTTC.

The CDR3 sequence: CASSAALAGGWQFF. CDR3 DNA: TGTGCCAGTAGTGCCGCGCTAGCGGGAGGGTGGCAGTTCTTC. V is TRBV19 and J is TRBJ2-1, with TRBD2 identical over 12 bases. The CDR3 spans 14 residues. Germline lookup yields CDR1 LNHDA and CDR2 SQIVND (reference sequence). The V gene end was trimmed by 5 bases and the J gene end by 12 bases; junction bases not matched to a gene: 8.

This clone was seen more than once but under ten times. The chain has TRBV27 and TRBJ1-2; perhaps TRBD1 as D (5 bases). The CDR3 runs 14 residues. Germline values: CDR1 MNHEY, CDR2 SMNVEV (reference sequence). The V gene lost 7 bases and the J gene lost 0 bases, with 12 bases spanning the gap. This CDR3 reads CASKGQGSNYGYTF. The CDR3, as DNA: TGTGCCAGCAAAGGGCAGGGTTCTAACTATGGCTACACCTTC.